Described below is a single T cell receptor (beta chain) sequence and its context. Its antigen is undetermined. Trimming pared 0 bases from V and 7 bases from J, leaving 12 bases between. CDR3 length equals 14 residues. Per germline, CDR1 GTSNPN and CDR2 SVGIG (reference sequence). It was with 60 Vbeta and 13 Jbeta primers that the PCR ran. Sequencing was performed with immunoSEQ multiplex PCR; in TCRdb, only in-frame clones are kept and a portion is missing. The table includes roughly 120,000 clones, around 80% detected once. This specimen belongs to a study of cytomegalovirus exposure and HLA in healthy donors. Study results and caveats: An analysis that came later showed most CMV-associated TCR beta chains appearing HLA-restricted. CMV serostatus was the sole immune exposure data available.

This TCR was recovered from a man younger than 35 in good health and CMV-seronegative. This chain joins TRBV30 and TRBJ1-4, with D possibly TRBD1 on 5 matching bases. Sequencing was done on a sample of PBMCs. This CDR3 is CAWSVSQGSEKLFF. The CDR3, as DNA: TGTGCCTGGAGTGTCTCGCAGGGTAGTGAAAAACTGTTTTTT.